What follows is one T cell receptor (beta chain) and its context. Its antigen is not identified. Sequencing used immunoSEQ multiplex PCR; TCRdb keeps in-frame clones, though not all of them. The profile shows under 45,000 clones, approximately 90% of them singletons. There are 16 residues in the CDR3. With 5 bases clipped from V and 2 bases from J, the junction kept 9 bases outside the gene matches. Germline V gene data show CDR1 as MNHEY and CDR2 as SMNVEV (reference sequence). Only cases whose brain tissue showed the highest T cell transcript signatures were sequenced. The data originate from a study of brain T cells in children with intractable seizures. Study-level results: Pre-surgery blood may have been undersampled, hiding some clones. Viral specificity was inferred only from CDR3 similarity; HCMV serostatus was unknown.

This receptor was obtained from a girl aged 2 to 9 with tuberous sclerosis and intractable seizures. Sequencing was performed on peripheral blood, taken at surgery. The chain employs TRBV27 and TRBJ2-3, with 8 bases aligning to TRBD2. The CDR3 nucleotides are TGTGCCAGCAGTCCGTCCAGCGGGGGAAACACAGATACGCAGTATTTT. It codes for CASSPSSGGNTDTQYF.